This T cell receptor beta chain appears in the sequencing data of a study of cytomegalovirus exposure and HLA in healthy donors (dated 2017 in TCRdb). About the investigation overall: An earlier analysis of approximately 590 of the donors reported 276 Gb of sequence data and around 110 million unique TCR beta sequences from around 200 million T cells. Roughly 310 gigabases of sequencing data and tens of millions of unique TCR sequences were included in an early release covering about 600 HLA-typed donors. Among the approximately 400 genotyped donors, 81% belonged to the genetic ancestry cluster associated with self-reported Caucasian donors. The study aimed to test whether signatures of past pathogen exposure could be identified by cataloging public T cell receptors. Using immunosequencing, the study profiled T cell repertoires from about 610 subjects and related those repertoires to cytomegalovirus serostatus. A separate validation cohort of roughly 130 different subjects was used in addition to the approximately 640-subject first cohort. To predict cytomegalovirus infection status, the study combined high-throughput TCR immunosequencing, statistical association of individual TCRs with disease status, and machine learning. In a later analysis, previously published TCR beta repertoires from hundreds of donors were re-analyzed and high-resolution HLA genotyping was added so that TCR occurrence patterns could be studied. Rather than using new phenotypic data, the later analysis identified candidate immune exposures from TCR beta sequences and from how often those sequences occurred across donors. An earlier analysis of some 600 of the donors applied high-throughput TCR beta sequencing to assess whether each TCR beta V gene segment acted as functional or pseudogenic. Donor age, sex, ethnicity and CMV serostatus were collected together with the repertoire data. Genome-wide SNP genotypes for about three fifths of the roughly 700 donors were used in a later genetic analysis, which treated that subset as a discovery cohort. Every discovery cohort repertoire had been produced on one sequencing platform. HLA typing included class I and class II loci at four-digit resolution. The number of donors typed differed by locus, with about 629-630 for A, B, C, DRB1 and DQB1, 522 for DQA1, approximately 580 for DPA1, and approximately 470 for DPB1. Because of strong linkage in the cohort, roughly five DR-DQ haplotypes were treated as single units for association and clustering. On average, 235,054 unique TCR beta nucleotide sequences were sequenced per donor among roughly 430 genotyped donors of the cohort, with around 19% of those sequences being non-productive. Overall results and qualifications from the work: HLA typing was unavailable for some donors at each locus, so association tests used only the typed subset. In a later analysis, TCR association rates were found to vary across HLA loci, with the most associated TCRs seen for DRB1 alleles and the fewest for HLA-C alleles. The authors suggested that the approach could potentially be extended to other disease states and immunological phenotypes. In a later genetic analysis, fewer N-insertions in productive TCRs were reported among donors in an Asian-associated ancestry cluster than the approximately 670-donor mean. Linkage disequilibrium might explain the correlated functional status among segregating V segments, but an unknown experimental factor could not be ruled out. Strong co-occurrence of HLA alleles, especially DR and DQ, made assigning TCR associations to individual alleles difficult. A further reported finding was that TCR beta sequences accurately predicted the HLA-A and HLA-B alleles for most subjects in the first cohort. Most TCR sequences were observed very rarely across donors, whereas some public TCRs were present in many individuals. Because the 87-base-pair reads could not distinguish some IMGT-functional V segments, including TRBV6-2 and TRBV6-3, those segments were excluded. A cluster of highly shared sequence variants was judged likely to represent a technical artifact of the sequencing pipeline. In a later analysis, HLA-associated TCR beta chains showed more clonal expansion and lower generation probabilities than non-associated chains that were equally common. This cohort had only TCR beta chains sequenced, and the lack of alpha or paired-chain data limited which features could be detected. In a later analysis, several top co-occurrence clusters were reported to appear linked to parvovirus B19, influenza, CMV and Epstein-Barr virus. In a later genetic analysis, a missense DCLRE1C variant was associated with V-gene and J-gene trimming of TCR beta chains, and the association was replicated in an independent cohort. In a later analysis, 16,951 TCR beta sequences were associated with specific HLA alleles at a false discovery rate of 0.05. In vitro tests confirmed that three of the cytomegalovirus-associated TCR beta chains recognize cytomegalovirus antigens. In both the original and validation cohorts, the classifier was reported to diagnose cytomegalovirus status with high specificity and sensitivity. In an earlier analysis of approximately 590 of the donors, most TCR beta V segments appeared in productive rearrangements about 87% or about 30% of the time, broadly matching IMGT annotations. Because counts were too low, roughly 16 rarely observed V segments, including chromosome 9 orphons, were excluded from the earlier analysis of 587 of the donors. A later analysis found that most CMV-associated TCR beta chains appeared HLA-restricted, with HLA associations seemingly driven largely by CMV exposure. Immune exposure information for the cohort was limited to CMV serostatus. A total of 164 TCR beta chains were listed by the study as associated with cytomegalovirus. Roughly uniform sequencing depth across donors was assumed in presence/absence analyses, although this assumption may not hold.

Trimming at the junction amounts to 4 bases on V and 5 bases on J, and the germline ends lie 9 bases apart. The CDR3 measures 12 amino acids from cysteine to phenylalanine. CDR3 DNA is the only sequence kept; it has 36 bases, read in frame from the first base. From a lookup of the germline V gene, CDR1 and CDR2 are SGHRS and YFSETQ. Notes on this clone: Its binding antigen is unknown. No base-level quality is on record; no much larger clone is a single base apart.

The cohort comprised around 700 healthy bone marrow donors. At the time of sampling, all cohort members were nominally healthy, though unrecorded immune exposures were likely present. The donor was CMV seronegative and was included in the group of about 350 seronegative cohort members. A peripheral blood sample was provided by each donor, and peripheral blood mononuclear cells were used for TCR beta sequencing. The Qiagen DNeasy Blood Extraction Kit was used to extract genomic DNA from the blood cell samples. To prepare the library, the immunoSEQ multiplex PCR assay was applied. For the multiplex PCR, a mixture combining 60 forward primers for TCR Vbeta segments and 13 reverse primers for TCR Jbeta segments was used. The CDR3 region of rearranged TCR beta genes was amplified from genomic DNA with a multiplex PCR assay. Amplified TCR beta libraries were sequenced as 87-base-pair reads on the Illumina HiSeq System. The original methods were these. A later analysis tallied around 82 million unique TCR beta chains across the 600 to 700 repertoires, and approximately 9.9 million of those chains were shared by two or more donors. A nearest-neighbor algorithm error-corrected the raw reads and collapsed the reads into unique sequences, merging closely related sequences to remove PCR and sequencing errors. Alignment of CDR3 sequences to IMGT reference sequences was used to assign V, D and J gene segments. For a sequence to be retained, a match of at least six nucleotides to both a V gene segment and a J gene segment was required. Rearrangements were classified as productive when the CDR3 lacked stop codons and remained in frame with V and J, and all other rearrangements were classified as non-productive. Following IMGT convention, CDR3 was defined as the stretch from the second conserved V-encoded cysteine to the conserved J-encoded phenylalanine. The earlier analysis of some 600 of the donors excluded sequences that lacked an unambiguous match to a single V gene segment. In an earlier analysis of some 590 of the donors, a V segment was called functional when productive rearrangements were above 56.7%, and segregating when the standard deviation between donors exceeded 5%. A statistical classification framework was built for diagnosing cytomegalovirus status from the catalog of TCR beta chain sequences. In a later analysis, TCR nucleotide sequences were compared against IMGT/GENE-DB human TR gene sequences so that V and J genes could be assigned. A later analysis assigned CDR3 sequences and most-parsimonious VDJ recombination scenarios with the TCRdist pipeline. In a later analysis, each TCR beta chain was defined by its CDR3 amino acid sequence together with its V-gene family, and reads lacking a unique V-gene family were excluded. To address suspected cross-contamination and a sequencing artifact, a later analysis removed a few hundred highly shared, low-generation-probability nucleotide sequences. In a later analysis, a clonal expansion index for each public chain was calculated from normalized within-repertoire ranks of inferred template counts. Generation probabilities in a later analysis came from a VDJ recombination model fitted to out-of-frame rearrangements, and those results were checked against IGoR. A later analysis scored TCR-TCR, TCR-HLA and TCR-CMV co-occurrence with hypergeometric tests, applying a repertoire-size bias correction to TCR pairs. False discovery rates were estimated in a later analysis by permuting HLA or CMV assignments 20 times. In a later analysis, co-occurring TCRs were grouped using DBSCAN, with TCRdist sequence similarity added in when clustering inside HLA-allele-positive subsets. Repertoires with fewer than 30,000 or more than 120,000 public chains, plus five repertoires with anomalous nucleotide sharing, were excluded from co-occurrence clustering. In TCRdb, the immuneACCESS table is reduced to in-frame sequences with V and J assigned. These tables do not hold every clone; where another copy was compared, an unresolved V gene accounts for under half, and the others remain unexplained. That table gives V, J and clone size, and the DNA gave D and trimming. The sample records more than 200,000 clones, under 80% of which are singletons. The ten largest make up 0.22% of the sample.

The chain is assembled from TRBV5-1 and TRBJ2-5; TRBD2 is a weak D gene call, 5 bases matching. Sequencing used PBMCs. The sequence was collected from a girl aged 2-15 years in good health and CMV-seronegative. The DNA is as follows: TGCGCCAGCAGCCCCGGGGTGGAGACCCAGTACTTC. Translated, it gives CASSPGVETQYF.